This TCR beta chain was found in a study of cytomegalovirus exposure and HLA in healthy donors. This PCR relied on a set of 60 Vbeta primers and 13 Jbeta primers. Using immunoSEQ multiplex PCR, the repertoire was profiled, and TCRdb retains in-frame clones only, with some absent. The data contain 40,000 or so clones, about nine tenths of them seen just once; the ten biggest clones take up around 8%. Study conclusions and caveats: Productive status was seen about 90% or about 30% of the time for most TCR beta V segments in an earlier analysis. Rare TCR sequences dominated, though some public TCRs recurred in many donors. TCR beta V- and J-gene trimming was later associated with a missense DCLRE1C variant.

CDR1 and CDR2 from the germline V gene are SEHNR and FQNEAQ (reference sequence). Trimming took off 6 bases at V and 7 bases at J, with 24 bases between the two ends. CDR3 size: 16 residues. In regard to this clone: Antigen: not known.

This chain joins TRBV7-9 and TRBJ1-1, with D possibly being TRBD1 (6 bases). Sample: PBMCs. The source of this sequence is a woman in her forties in good health and CMV-seropositive. CDR3 in amino acids: CASRRGGVGAGVEAFF. CDR3 DNA sequence: TGTGCCAGCAGGAGGGGGGGGGTTGGCGCAGGAGTTGAAGCTTTCTTT. The whole variable domain, filled in from reference TRBV7-9 and TRBJ1-1, reads DTGVSQNPRHKITKRGQNVTFRCDPISEHNRLYWYRQTLGQGPEFLTYFQNEAQLEKSRLLSDRFSAERPKGSFSTLEIQRTEQGDSAMYLCASRRGGVGAGVEAFFGQGTRLTVV.